The present entry profiles one T cell receptor (beta chain) with its context. The data were taken from a study of OX40 agonist ivuxolimab in advanced cancers. For the study at large: Of mixed ages from about 23 to 79 and averaging approximately 60 years, the group was 65% to 85% male.

The CDR3 runs 12 residues. The V gene lost 5 bases and the J gene lost 4 bases, with 8 bases spanning the gap. Germline lookup yields CDR1 LNHDA and CDR2 SQIVND (reference sequence). Clones were read by immunoSEQ multiplex PCR, and TCRdb kept only the in-frame ones, dropping some. The table lists fewer than 50,000 clones, more than 75% of them singletons. The TCR originated in an adult with an advanced solid tumor such as melanoma, head and neck, liver or kidney cancer. The chain combines TRBV19 with TRBJ1-2; the D gene is possibly TRBD1 (6 bases). The sequences come from CD4+ or CD8+ T cells sorted from blood, collected in a trial of the OX40 agonist ivuxolimab. CDR3 protein: CASSPGAYGYTF. The CDR3 coding sequence is TGTGCCAGTAGTCCGGGGGCCTATGGCTACACCTTC.